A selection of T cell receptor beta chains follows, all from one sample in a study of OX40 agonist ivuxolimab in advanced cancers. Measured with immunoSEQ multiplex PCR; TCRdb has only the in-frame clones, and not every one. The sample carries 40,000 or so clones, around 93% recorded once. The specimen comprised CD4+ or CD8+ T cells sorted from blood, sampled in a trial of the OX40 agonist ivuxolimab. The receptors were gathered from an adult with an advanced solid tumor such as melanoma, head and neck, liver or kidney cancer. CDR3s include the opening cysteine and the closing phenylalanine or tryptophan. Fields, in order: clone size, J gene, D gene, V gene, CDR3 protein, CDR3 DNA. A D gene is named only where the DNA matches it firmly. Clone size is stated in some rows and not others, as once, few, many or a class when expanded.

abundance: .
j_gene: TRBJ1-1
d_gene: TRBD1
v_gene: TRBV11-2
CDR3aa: CASSPTGAEAFF
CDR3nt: TGTGCCAGCAGTCCCACAGGGGCTGAAGCTTTCTTT

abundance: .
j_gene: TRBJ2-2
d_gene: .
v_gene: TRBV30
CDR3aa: CAWNGDTGELFF
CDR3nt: TGTGCCTGGAACGGAGACACCGGGGAGCTGTTTTTT

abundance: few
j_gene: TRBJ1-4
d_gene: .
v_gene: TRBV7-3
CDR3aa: CASSRGATNEKLFF
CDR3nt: TGTGCCAGCAGCCGGGGGGCAACTAATGAAAAACTGTTTTTT

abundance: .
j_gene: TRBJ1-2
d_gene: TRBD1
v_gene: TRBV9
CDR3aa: CASSTGGGYYGYTF
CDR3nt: TGTGCCAGCAGTACAGGGGGCGGATACTATGGCTACACCTTC

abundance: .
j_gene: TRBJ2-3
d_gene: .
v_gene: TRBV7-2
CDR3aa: CASSLRADTQYF
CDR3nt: TGTGCCAGCAGCCTCAGGGCAGATACGCAGTATTTT

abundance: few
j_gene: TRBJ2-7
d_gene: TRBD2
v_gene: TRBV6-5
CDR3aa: CASSYRLAAGYEQYF
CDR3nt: TGTGCCAGCAGTTACCGACTAGCGGCAGGATACGAGCAGTACTTC

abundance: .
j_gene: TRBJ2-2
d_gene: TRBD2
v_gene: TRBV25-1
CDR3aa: CASSERRLAGTTVGELFF
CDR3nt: TGTGCCAGCAGTGAAAGGAGGCTAGCGGGAACGACTGTGGGGGAGCTGTTTTTT

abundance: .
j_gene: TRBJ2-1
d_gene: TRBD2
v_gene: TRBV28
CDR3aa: CASSSRVAGGYEQFF
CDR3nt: TGTGCCAGCAGTTCAAGAGTAGCGGGAGGGTATGAGCAGTTCTTC

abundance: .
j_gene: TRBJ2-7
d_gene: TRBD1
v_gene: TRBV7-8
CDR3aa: CASSGRQGGNEQYF
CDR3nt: TGTGCCAGCAGCGGACGACAGGGGGGCAACGAGCAGTACTTC

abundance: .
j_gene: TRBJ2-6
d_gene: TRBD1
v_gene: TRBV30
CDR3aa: CACHIGTDYSGANVLTF
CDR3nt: TGTGCCTGCCACATTGGGACAGATTACTCTGGGGCCAACGTCCTGACTTTC

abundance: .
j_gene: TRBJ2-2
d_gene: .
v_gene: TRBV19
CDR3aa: CASSIDRKGNGELFF
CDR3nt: TGTGCCAGTAGTATAGATCGCAAGGGGAACGGGGAGCTGTTTTTT

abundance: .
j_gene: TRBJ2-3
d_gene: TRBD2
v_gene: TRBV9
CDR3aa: CASNLREISDTQYF
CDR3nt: TGTGCCAGCAACTTGCGGGAGATTTCAGATACGCAGTATTTT

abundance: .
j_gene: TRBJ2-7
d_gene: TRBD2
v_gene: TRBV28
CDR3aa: CASSQPGLAGLYEQYF
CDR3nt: TGTGCCAGCAGTCAACCGGGACTAGCGGGACTCTACGAGCAGTACTTC

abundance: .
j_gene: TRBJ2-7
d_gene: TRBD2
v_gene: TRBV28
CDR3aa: CASTTSAFYEQYF
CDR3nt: TGTGCCAGCACTACTAGCGCGTTCTACGAGCAGTACTTC

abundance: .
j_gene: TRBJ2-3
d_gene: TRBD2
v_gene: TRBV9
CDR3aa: CASSAGLAGPDTQYF
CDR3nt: TGTGCCAGCAGCGCAGGACTAGCGGGACCAGATACGCAGTATTTT

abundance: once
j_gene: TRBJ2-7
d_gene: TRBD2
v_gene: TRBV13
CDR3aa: CASSSPGLAGVPYEQYF
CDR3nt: TGTGCCAGCAGCTCACCGGGACTAGCGGGAGTCCCCTACGAGCAGTACTTC

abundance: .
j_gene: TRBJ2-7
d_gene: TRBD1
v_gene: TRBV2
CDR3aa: CASRGDREAYF
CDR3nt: TGTGCCAGCAGGGGGGACAGGGAGGCGTACTTC

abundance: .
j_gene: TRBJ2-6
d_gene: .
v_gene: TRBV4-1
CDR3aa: CASSQDWRPSGANVLTF
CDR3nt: TGCGCCAGCAGCCAAGATTGGCGTCCCTCTGGGGCCAACGTCCTGACTTTC

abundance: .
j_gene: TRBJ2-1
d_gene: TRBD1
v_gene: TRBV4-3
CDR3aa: CASSQGPRTGGNEQFF
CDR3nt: TGCGCCAGCAGCCAAGGGCCCCGGACAGGGGGCAATGAGCAGTTCTTC

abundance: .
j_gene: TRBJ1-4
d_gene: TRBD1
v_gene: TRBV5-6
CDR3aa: CASSPGTGGGEKLFF
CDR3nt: TGTGCCAGCAGCCCCGGGACAGGGGGCGGAGAAAAACTGTTTTTT

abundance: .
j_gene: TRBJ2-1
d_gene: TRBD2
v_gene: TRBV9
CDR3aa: CASSPRAGGMGNEQFF
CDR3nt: TGTGCCAGCAGCCCTCGGGCGGGAGGGATGGGAAATGAGCAGTTCTTC

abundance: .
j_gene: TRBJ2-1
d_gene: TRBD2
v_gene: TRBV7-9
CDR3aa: CASSPPRLAGDAEQFF
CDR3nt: TGTGCCAGCAGCCCCCCCCGGCTAGCGGGAGATGCTGAGCAGTTCTTC

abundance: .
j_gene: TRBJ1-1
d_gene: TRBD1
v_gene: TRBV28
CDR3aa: CASGTGPEAFF
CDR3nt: TGTGCCAGCGGGACAGGTCCTGAAGCTTTCTTT

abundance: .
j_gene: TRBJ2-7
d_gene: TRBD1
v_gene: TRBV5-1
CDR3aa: CASRLDRVGAYEQYF
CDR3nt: TGCGCCAGCAGACTAGACAGGGTTGGGGCCTACGAGCAGTACTTC

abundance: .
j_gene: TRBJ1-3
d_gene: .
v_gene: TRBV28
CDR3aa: CASTLSISGNTIYF
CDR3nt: TGTGCCAGCACCCTCTCGATTTCCGGAAACACCATATATTTT

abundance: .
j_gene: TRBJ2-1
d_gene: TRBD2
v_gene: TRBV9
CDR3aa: CASSVGGGIEQFF
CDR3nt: TGTGCCAGCAGCGTAGGCGGGGGGATTGAGCAGTTCTTC

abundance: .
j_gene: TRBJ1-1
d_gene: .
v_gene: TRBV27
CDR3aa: CASGRLNTEAFF
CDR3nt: TGTGCCAGCGGACGGTTGAACACTGAAGCTTTCTTT

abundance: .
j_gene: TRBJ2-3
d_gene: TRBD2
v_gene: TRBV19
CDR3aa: CASSTRLAYTQYF
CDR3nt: TGTGCCAGTAGTACCCGACTAGCTTATACGCAGTATTTT

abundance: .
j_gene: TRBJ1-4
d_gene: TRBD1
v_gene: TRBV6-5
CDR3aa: CASRQGVGDEKLFF
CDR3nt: TGTGCCAGCAGGCAGGGGGTTGGGGATGAAAAACTGTTTTTT

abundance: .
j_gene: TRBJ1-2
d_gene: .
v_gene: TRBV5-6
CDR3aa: CASSPGQPYGYTF
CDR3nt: TGTGCCAGCAGCCCGGGACAACCCTATGGCTACACCTTC

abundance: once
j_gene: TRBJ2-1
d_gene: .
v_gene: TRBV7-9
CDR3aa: CASSFMAESNEQFF
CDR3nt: TGTGCCAGCAGCTTCATGGCGGAAAGCAATGAGCAGTTCTTC

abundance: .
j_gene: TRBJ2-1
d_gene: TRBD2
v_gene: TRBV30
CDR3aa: CAWSQGLAGGSGDEQFF
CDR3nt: TGTGCCTGGAGCCAGGGACTAGCGGGAGGGTCAGGCGATGAGCAGTTCTTC

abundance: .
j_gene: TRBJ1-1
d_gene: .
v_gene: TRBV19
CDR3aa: CASSYRVNTEAFF
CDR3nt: TGTGCCAGTAGTTACAGGGTAAACACTGAAGCTTTCTTT

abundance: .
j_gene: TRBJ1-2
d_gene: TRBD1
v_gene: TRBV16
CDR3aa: CASSENRGFASYGYTF
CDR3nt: TGTGCCAGCAGCGAAAACAGGGGTTTTGCAAGCTATGGCTACACCTTC

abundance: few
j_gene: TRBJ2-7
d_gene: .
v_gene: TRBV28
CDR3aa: CASSRGRRSYEQYF
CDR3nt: TGTGCCAGCAGTCGGGGCCGGCGGTCCTACGAGCAGTACTTC

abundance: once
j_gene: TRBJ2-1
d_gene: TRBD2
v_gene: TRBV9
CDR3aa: CASSVGAGGNNEQFF
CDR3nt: TGTGCCAGCAGCGTAGGAGCGGGAGGAAATAATGAGCAGTTCTTC

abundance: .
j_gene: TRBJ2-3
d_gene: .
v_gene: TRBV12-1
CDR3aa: CASSPRREGTDTQYF
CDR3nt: TGTGCCAGCAGCCCAAGGAGGGAGGGCACAGATACGCAGTATTTT

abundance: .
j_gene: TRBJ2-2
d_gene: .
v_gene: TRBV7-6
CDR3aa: CASSSGVGTGELFF
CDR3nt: TGTGCCAGCAGCTCAGGGGTCGGGACCGGGGAGCTGTTTTTT

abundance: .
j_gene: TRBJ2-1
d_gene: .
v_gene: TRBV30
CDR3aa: CAWIGGHRDRYNEQFF
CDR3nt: TGTGCCTGGATTGGAGGGCACAGGGATCGTTACAATGAGCAGTTCTTC

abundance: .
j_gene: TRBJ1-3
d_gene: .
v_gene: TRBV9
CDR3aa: CASSDRGAAGSTIYF
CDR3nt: TGTGCCAGCAGCGATCGGGGGGCGGCGGGAAGCACCATATATTTT

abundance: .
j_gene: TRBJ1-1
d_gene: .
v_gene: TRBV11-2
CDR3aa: CASSSAGATNTEAFF
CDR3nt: TGTGCCAGCAGCTCAGCTGGGGCGACGAACACTGAAGCTTTCTTT

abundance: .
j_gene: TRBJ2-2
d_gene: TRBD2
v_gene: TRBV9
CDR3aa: CASSPTSGRVTGELFF
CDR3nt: TGTGCCAGCAGCCCGACTAGCGGGAGGGTAACCGGGGAGCTGTTTTTT

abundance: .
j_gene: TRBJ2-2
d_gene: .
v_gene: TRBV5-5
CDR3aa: CASSWAGNTGELFF
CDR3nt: TGTGCCAGCAGCTGGGCAGGGAACACCGGGGAGCTGTTTTTT

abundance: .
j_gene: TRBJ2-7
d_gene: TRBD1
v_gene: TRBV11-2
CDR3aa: CASSFTGGAYEQYF
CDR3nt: TGTGCCAGCAGCTTTACAGGGGGCGCCTACGAGCAGTACTTC

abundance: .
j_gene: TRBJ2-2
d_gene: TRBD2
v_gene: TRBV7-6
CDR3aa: CASSLGLAGGQRTGELFF
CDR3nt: TGTGCCAGCAGCTTAGGGCTAGCGGGAGGGCAGAGGACCGGGGAGCTGTTTTTT

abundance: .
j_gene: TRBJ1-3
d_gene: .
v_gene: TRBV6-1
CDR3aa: CASSYANTIYF
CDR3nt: TGTGCCAGCAGTTACGCGAACACCATATATTTT

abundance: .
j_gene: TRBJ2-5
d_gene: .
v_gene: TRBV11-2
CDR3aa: CASSLSSQQETQYF
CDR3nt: TGTGCCAGCAGCTTAAGTAGTCAACAAGAGACCCAGTACTTC

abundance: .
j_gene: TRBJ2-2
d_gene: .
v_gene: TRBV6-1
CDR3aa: CASSEIPWDTLRNTGELFF
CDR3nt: TGTGCCAGCAGTGAAATTCCTTGGGACACCTTACGGAACACCGGGGAGCTGTTTTTT

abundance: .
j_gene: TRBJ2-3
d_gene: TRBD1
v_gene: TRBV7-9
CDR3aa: CASSPRQGITDTQYF
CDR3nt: TGTGCCAGCAGCCCGCGACAGGGAATCACAGATACGCAGTATTTT

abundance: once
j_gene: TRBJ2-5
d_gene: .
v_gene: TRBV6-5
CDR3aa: CASGDGVEGSETQYF
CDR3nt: TGTGCCAGCGGGGACGGGGTAGAGGGCTCAGAGACCCAGTACTTC

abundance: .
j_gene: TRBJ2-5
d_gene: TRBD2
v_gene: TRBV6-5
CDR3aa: CASSPTLAGGETQYF
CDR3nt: TGTGCCAGCAGTCCCACCTTAGCGGGAGGGGAGACCCAGTACTTC

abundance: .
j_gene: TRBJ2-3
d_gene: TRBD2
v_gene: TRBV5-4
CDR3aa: CASSFPPQTSGSSPDTQYF
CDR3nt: TGTGCCAGCAGCTTCCCCCCGCAGACTAGCGGGAGTAGCCCAGATACGCAGTATTTT

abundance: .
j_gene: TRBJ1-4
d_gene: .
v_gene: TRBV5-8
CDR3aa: CASSFGTGNEKLFF
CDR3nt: TGTGCCAGCAGCTTCGGGACGGGAAATGAAAAGCTGTTTTTT

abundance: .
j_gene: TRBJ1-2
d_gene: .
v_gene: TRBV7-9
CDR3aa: CASSRGEGLGGYTF
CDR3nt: TGTGCCAGCAGCCGAGGGGAAGGGCTCGGTGGCTACACCTTC

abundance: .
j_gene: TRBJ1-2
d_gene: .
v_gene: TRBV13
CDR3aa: CASSASRGGHYGYTF
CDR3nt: TGTGCCAGCAGCGCATCTCGGGGGGGCCACTATGGCTACACCTTC